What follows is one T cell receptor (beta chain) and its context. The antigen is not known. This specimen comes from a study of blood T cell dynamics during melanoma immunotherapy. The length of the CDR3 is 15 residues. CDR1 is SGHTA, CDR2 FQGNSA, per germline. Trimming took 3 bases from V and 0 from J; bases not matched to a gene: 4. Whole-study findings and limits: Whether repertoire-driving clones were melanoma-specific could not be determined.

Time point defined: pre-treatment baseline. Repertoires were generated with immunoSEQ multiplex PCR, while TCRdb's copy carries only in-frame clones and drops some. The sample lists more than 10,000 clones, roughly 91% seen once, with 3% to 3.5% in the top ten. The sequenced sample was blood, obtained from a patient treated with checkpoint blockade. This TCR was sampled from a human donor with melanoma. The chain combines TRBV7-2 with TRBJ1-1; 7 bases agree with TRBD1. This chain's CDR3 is CASSFPRGLNTEAFF. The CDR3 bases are TGTGCCAGCAGCTTCCCCAGGGGGTTGAACACTGAAGCTTTCTTT.